A selection of T cell receptor beta chains follows, all from one sample in a study of OX40 agonist ivuxolimab in advanced cancers. The protocol was immunoSEQ multiplex PCR, while the TCRdb copy is restricted to in-frame clones and leaves out a portion. The sample contains about 17,000 clones, about 73% of which appear only once. The specimen was CD4+ or CD8+ T cells sorted from blood, collected in a trial of the OX40 agonist ivuxolimab. Every receptor here comes from an adult with an advanced solid tumor such as melanoma, head and neck, liver or kidney cancer. CDR3s include the opening cysteine and the closing phenylalanine or tryptophan. D genes are given only for firm matches. Clone size is not always given. Where it is, it says once, few, many or a class for expanded clones.

few	NA	TRBV11-3	TRBJ2-1	CASSPLGGSGTGNEQFF	TGTGCCAGCAGCCCTTTAGGGGGAAGCGGGACGGGCAATGAGCAGTTCTTC
NA	TRBD2	TRBV4-2	TRBJ2-7	CASSQDSGSSYEQYF	TGTGCCAGCAGCCAGGATAGCGGGAGCTCCTACGAGCAGTACTTC
once	NA	TRBV4-3	TRBJ2-4	CASSQDRVASNIQYF	TGCGCCAGCAGCCAAGATAGGGTCGCCTCAAACATTCAGTACTTC
NA	NA	TRBV28	TRBJ2-5	CATRPAQFRETQYF	TGTGCCACCCGACCAGCACAGTTTCGGGAGACCCAGTACTTC
once	NA	TRBV7-9	TRBJ2-3	CASSSPLDQGDTQYF	TGTGCCAGCAGCTCCCCCCTCGATCAGGGAGATACGCAGTATTTT
few	NA	TRBV12-5	TRBJ1-1	CASGFWGGTEAFF	TGTGCTAGTGGTTTTTGGGGGGGCACTGAAGCTTTCTTT
NA	NA	TRBV7-8	TRBJ2-5	CASSLRGPETQYF	TGTGCCAGCAGCTTACGAGGGCCCGAGACCCAGTACTTC
NA	TRBD2	TRBV25-1	TRBJ2-7	CASSEFASGDYEQYF	TGTGCCAGCAGTGAATTTGCTAGCGGAGACTACGAGCAGTACTTC
NA	TRBD2	TRBV19	TRBJ2-1	CASSIGFRLAGGPSNEQFF	TGTGCCAGTAGTATCGGTTTTCGACTAGCGGGAGGGCCCTCCAATGAGCAGTTCTTC
once	NA	TRBV7-9	TRBJ2-1	CASSPLGESYNEQFF	TGTGCCAGCAGCCCCCTCGGGGAATCATACAATGAGCAGTTCTTC
NA	NA	TRBV7-2	TRBJ2-7	CASSLEVQGGYEQYF	TGTGCCAGCAGCTTAGAAGTACAGGGCGGCTACGAGCAGTACTTC
NA	NA	TRBV11-2	TRBJ2-5	CASSLALGPRDFQETQYF	TGTGCCAGCAGCTTAGCTTTGGGCCCCCGGGACTTCCAAGAGACCCAGTACTTC
NA	NA	TRBV27	TRBJ2-3	CASSPMVGAYTQYF	TGTGCCAGCAGCCCCATGGTGGGGGCTTATACGCAGTATTTT
NA	NA	TRBV19	TRBJ2-7	CASSMIHSYEQYF	TGTGCCAGTAGTATGATTCATAGCTACGAGCAGTACTTC
NA	TRBD1	TRBV4-1	TRBJ1-3	CASSQDSHRGTSGNTIYF	TGCGCCAGCAGCCAAGACTCCCACAGGGGAACCTCTGGAAACACCATATATTTT
NA	NA	TRBV30	TRBJ2-1	CAWSLGGNEQFF	TGTGCCTGGAGTTTAGGGGGCAATGAGCAGTTCTTC
NA	NA	TRBV30	TRBJ2-7	CAWSTGLSAYEQYF	TGTGCCTGGAGTACAGGGCTTTCAGCCTACGAGCAGTACTTC
large	TRBD1	TRBV28	TRBJ1-2	CASSSSGTGEYNYGYTF	TGTGCCAGCAGTTCCTCCGGGACAGGGGAATATAACTATGGCTACACCTTC
NA	TRBD2	TRBV15	TRBJ2-1	CATSREREGYNEQFF	TGTGCCACCAGCAGAGAGCGGGAGGGCTACAATGAGCAGTTCTTC
NA	TRBD1	TRBV6-6	TRBJ1-2	CASSPTGGGGYGYTF	TGTGCCAGCAGCCCCACAGGGGGAGGAGGCTATGGCTACACCTTC
NA	NA	TRBV14	TRBJ1-1	CASSQVRGNTEAFF	TGTGCCAGCAGCCAAGTGCGTGGGAACACTGAAGCTTTCTTT
NA	NA	TRBV5-4	TRBJ2-3	CASSRRDGTDTQYF	TGTGCCAGCAGCCGGCGGGATGGCACAGATACGCAGTATTTT
NA	TRBD2	TRBV4-1	TRBJ2-7	CASSKLAGGFREQYF	TGCGCCAGCAGCAAACTAGCGGGAGGTTTTCGCGAGCAGTACTTC
few	NA	TRBV12-1	TRBJ2-6	CASSFTLKREVYSGANVLTF	TGTGCCAGCAGCTTTACCTTAAAGCGGGAGGTATACTCTGGGGCCAACGTCCTGACTTTC
few	NA	TRBV19	TRBJ2-1	CASSTGTQNLITNEQFF	TGTGCCAGTAGTACCGGGACACAGAACTTGATAACCAATGAGCAGTTCTTC
NA	NA	TRBV19	TRBJ2-5	CASSIDQFGETQYF	TGTGCCAGTAGTATAGATCAGTTCGGTGAGACCCAGTACTTC
NA	NA	TRBV27	TRBJ2-7	CASSERPWGEQYF	TGTGCCAGCAGTGAACGACCCTGGGGGGAGCAGTACTTC